Listed below are T cell receptor beta chains from one sample, sequenced in a study of vaccination and CD4 T cells after COVID-19. TCRdb re-called the PCR reads with MiXCR, one entry per CDR3 protein. The top ten clones hold just over 20% of a sample with about 17,000 distinct CDR3 sequences, around 47% of them seen once. Which antigens these TCRs recognize remains unknown. The material was CD4+ T cells from blood, cultured in vitro, obtained about 7 months after SARS-CoV-2 vaccination. These receptors all come from a human donor who had recovered from COVID-19. Each CDR3 is given with its conserved first and last residue. The D gene is left open where the match is weak. Part of the rows lack a size; the others show once, few, many or a class for expanded clones.

>.|.|TRBV28|TRBJ1-3
TGTGCCAGCAGTTTAGCGCGAGGAAACACCATATATTTT
CASSLARGNTIYF
>TRBD1|.|TRBV6-1|TRBJ2-1
TGTGCCAGCAGTGAACCGAGACAGGGGACTGAGCAGTTCTTC
CASSEPRQGTEQFF
>.|.|TRBV6-1|TRBJ1-2
TGTGCCAGCAGTGAATGGGGGTTAGTGTACGGCTACACCTTC
CASSEWGLVYGYTF
>.|few|TRBV28|TRBJ2-5
TGTGCCAGCAGTTCAGGCTTTGTGGGCAAAGAGACCCAGTACTTC
CASSSGFVGKETQYF
>TRBD2|.|TRBV6-1|TRBJ2-1
TGTGCCAGCACCCGGGGGGGGCAGCAGAGCTCCTACAATGAGCAGTTCTTC
CASTRGGQQSSYNEQFF
>TRBD1|.|TRBV27|TRBJ2-2
TGTGCCAGCAGTTTAATCAGGGGGCGCACCGGGGAGCTGTTTTTT
CASSLIRGRTGELFF
>.|.|TRBV7-8|TRBJ2-5
TGTGCCAGCAGCTTAGGCAAAGAGACCCAGTACTTC
CASSLGKETQYF
>.|.|TRBV28|TRBJ1-2
TGTGCCAGCAGTTTTCAGGGACTTGGTGGCTACACCTTC
CASSFQGLGGYTF
>.|.|TRBV6-1|TRBJ2-2
TGTGCCAGCAGTGAAGGGGGGCCCCGCACCGGGGAGCTGTTTTTT
CASSEGGPRTGELFF
>.|.|TRBV6-6|TRBJ1-6
TGTGCCAGCAGTTACTCTGCCAATTCACCCCTCCACTTT
CASSYSANSPLHF
>TRBD1|.|TRBV19|TRBJ1-1
TGTGCCAGTAGTAGATGGGACAGGAACACTGAAGCTTTCTTT
CASSRWDRNTEAFF
>.|few|TRBV19|TRBJ2-7
TGTGCCAGTAGTATCAGCCCAGGGAACTACGAGCAGTACTTC
CASSISPGNYEQYF
>.|.|TRBV6-1|TRBJ2-5
TGTGCCGGTGGAGGTTTGTCAGAGACCCAGTACTTC
CAGGGLSETQYF
>TRBD1|once|TRBV19|TRBJ1-5
TGTGCCAGTAGTGCCGACAGGGGCTATCAGCCCCAGCATTTT
CASSADRGYQPQHF
>.|.|TRBV7-2|TRBJ1-1
TGCGCCAGCAGCCAAGATTCTGGGGGAATGAACACTGAAGCTTTCTTT
CASSQDSGGMNTEAFF
>TRBD1|few|TRBV20-1|TRBJ1-5
TGCAGTGCCAATCAGGGGGCTAACAATCAGCCCCAGCATTTT
CSANQGANNQPQHF
>TRBD1|.|TRBV20-1|TRBJ1-2
TGCAGTGCTAGTCGACCGGGACAGGGGTCGGTCGGCTACACCTTC
CSASRPGQGSVGYTF
>TRBD2|medium-sized|TRBV20-1|TRBJ2-1
TGCAGTGCGCCCTCGGGCGGGAGCCCCTACAATGAGCAGTTCTTC
CSAPSGGSPYNEQFF
>.|.|TRBV7-3|TRBJ2-7
TGTGCCACTAGCGACCGGGACACCTACGAGCAGTACTTC
CATSDRDTYEQYF
>.|.|TRBV7-3|TRBJ2-2
TGTGCCAGCAGCCCTGACGGGAACACCGGGGAGCTGTTTTTT
CASSPDGNTGELFF
>.|once|TRBV5-4|TRBJ1-2
TGTGCCAGCAGCTTGGCACAGGACTATGGCTACACCTTC
CASSLAQDYGYTF
>.|.|TRBV7-9|TRBJ1-1
TGTGCCAGCAGCTTACAGGGGCTTCACACTGAAGCTTTCTTT
CASSLQGLHTEAFF
>.|.|TRBV19|TRBJ2-7
TGTGCCAGTAGAAGGGGGGTCAGCCCCACCTACGAGCAGTACTTC
CASRRGVSPTYEQYF
>.|.|TRBV19|TRBJ1-1
TGTGCCAGTAGTATACAGGGAGCCACTGAAGCTTTCTTT
CASSIQGATEAFF
>.|once|TRBV9|TRBJ1-2
TGTGCCAGCAGCGTAGATCCCAGTGGTTCTGGCTACACCTTC
CASSVDPSGSGYTF
>TRBD2|.|TRBV29-1|TRBJ2-5
TGCAGCGGGCTAGCGGGAGGAGAGACCCAGTACTTC
CSGLAGGETQYF
>.|.|TRBV18|TRBJ2-3
TGTGCCAGCTCACCACCGCAAGACTCTCCTTCGCAGTATTTT
CASSPPQDSPSQYF
>TRBD2|.|TRBV5-4|TRBJ2-3
TGTGCCAGCAGCCACGGACTAGCGGGATCAACAGATACGCAGTATTTT
CASSHGLAGSTDTQYF